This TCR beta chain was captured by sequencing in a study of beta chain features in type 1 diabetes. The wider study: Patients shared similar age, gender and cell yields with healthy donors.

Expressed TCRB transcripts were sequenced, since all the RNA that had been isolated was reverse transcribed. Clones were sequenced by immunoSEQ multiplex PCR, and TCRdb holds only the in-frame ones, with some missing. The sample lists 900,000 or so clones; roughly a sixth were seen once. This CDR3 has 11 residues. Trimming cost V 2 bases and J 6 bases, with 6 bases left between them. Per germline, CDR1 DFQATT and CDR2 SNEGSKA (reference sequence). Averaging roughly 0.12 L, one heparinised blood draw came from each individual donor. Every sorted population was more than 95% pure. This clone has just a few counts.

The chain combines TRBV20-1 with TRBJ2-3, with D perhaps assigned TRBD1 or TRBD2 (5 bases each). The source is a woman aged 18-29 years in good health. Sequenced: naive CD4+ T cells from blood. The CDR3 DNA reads TGCAGTGCTAGATGGGGGGATACGCAGTATTTT. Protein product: CSARWGDTQYF.